These 3 T cell receptor beta chains came from one sample sequenced in a study of CD8 T cells in ankylosing spondylitis (dated by TCRdb to 2017 to 2019). The library was prepared using 5' RACE. Sequencing relied on an Illumina HiSeq 2500. The public reads were run again by TCRdb, first through fastp at Q25 and then through MiXCR, and only productive beta chains were kept. Each record represents a unique CDR3 protein, reported with the most common genes and DNA among its rows. The sample table holds 200,000 or so distinct CDR3 sequences, of which over 10% were seen once. The ten biggest clones cover around 10% of the sample. The sample taken for sequencing was blood, either unsorted or a sorted T cell fraction (not recorded which). The origin of the receptors is a female donor with ankylosing spondylitis or in good health (not recorded which).

This clonotype was recorded at least ten times. The gene calls are TRBV6-1 and TRBJ2-3; 9 bases are shared with TRBD1. V lost 6 bases, J lost 5 bases, and 9 bases stayed unmatched. CDR3 length: 15 amino acids. Germline CDR1 is MNHNS and CDR2 is SASEGT. The chain's CDR3 is CASRRDRVWGDTQYF. CDR3 DNA sequence: TGTGCCAGCAGGAGGGACAGGGTTTGGGGAGATACGCAGTATTTT.

This clonotype occurred many times. The chain recombines TRBV12-3 or TRBV12-4 with TRBJ1-2, with TRBD1 as a possible D gene (6 bases). V was trimmed by 7 bases and J by 2 bases, leaving 26 bases between them. The CDR3 loop spans 18 amino acids. CDR3 residues: CASTQPLTGGSGNYGYTF. The CDR3 nucleotides read TGTGCCAGCACCCAGCCCCTGACAGGTGGCAGCGGGAACTATGGCTACACCTTC.

This clonotype was seen repeatedly, ten times or more. The chain joins TRBV20-1 to TRBJ1-2; TRBD1 matches 7 bases. The CDR3 contains 12 residues. CDR1 and CDR2 from the germline V gene are DFQATT and SNEGSKA (reference sequence). Trimming took 4 bases from V and 6 from J; bases not matched to a gene: 5. CDR3 sequence reads: CSANDRVNGYTF. The CDR3 nucleotides are TGCAGTGCTAACGACAGGGTCAATGGCTACACCTTC.